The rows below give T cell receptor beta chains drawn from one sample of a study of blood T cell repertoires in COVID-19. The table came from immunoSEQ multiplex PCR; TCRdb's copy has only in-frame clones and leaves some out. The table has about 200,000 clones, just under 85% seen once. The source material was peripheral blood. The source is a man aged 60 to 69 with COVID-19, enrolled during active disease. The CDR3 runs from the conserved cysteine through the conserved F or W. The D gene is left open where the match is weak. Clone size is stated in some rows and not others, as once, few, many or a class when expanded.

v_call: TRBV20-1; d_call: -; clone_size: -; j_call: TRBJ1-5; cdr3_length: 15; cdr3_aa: CSASSGSDSNQPQHF; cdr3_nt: TGCAGTGCTAGTTCTGGCAGCGATAGCAATCAGCCCCAGCATTTT
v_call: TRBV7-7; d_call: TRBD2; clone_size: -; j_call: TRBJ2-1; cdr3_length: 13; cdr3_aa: CASMSLADNEQFF; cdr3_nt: TGTGCCAGCATGTCACTAGCGGACAATGAGCAGTTCTTC
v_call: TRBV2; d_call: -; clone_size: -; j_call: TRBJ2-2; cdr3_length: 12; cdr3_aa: CASRWRTGELFF; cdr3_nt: TGTGCCAGCAGGTGGAGGACCGGGGAGCTGTTTTTT
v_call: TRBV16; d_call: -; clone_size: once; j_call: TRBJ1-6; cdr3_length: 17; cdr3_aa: CASSQSRRQGLSSPLHF; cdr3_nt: TGTGCCAGCAGCCAATCGCGGCGGCAGGGTTTGAGTTCACCCCTCCACTTT
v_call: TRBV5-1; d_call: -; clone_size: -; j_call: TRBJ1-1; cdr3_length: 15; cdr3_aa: CASSLGQTMNTEAFF; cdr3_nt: TGCGCCAGCAGCTTGGGACAGACCATGAACACTGAAGCTTTCTTT
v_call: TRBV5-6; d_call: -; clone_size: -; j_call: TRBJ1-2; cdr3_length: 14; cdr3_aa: CASSPGGLSYGYTF; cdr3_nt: TGTGCCAGCAGCCCGGGGGGTTTGAGCTATGGCTACACCTTC
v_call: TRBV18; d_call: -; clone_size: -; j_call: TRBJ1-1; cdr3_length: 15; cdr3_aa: CASSPTEGRDTEAFF; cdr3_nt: TGTGCCAGCTCACCCACGGAGGGTAGGGACACTGAAGCTTTCTTT
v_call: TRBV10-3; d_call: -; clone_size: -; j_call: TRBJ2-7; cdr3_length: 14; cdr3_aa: CAIGRDAGSYEQYF; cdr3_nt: TGTGCCATCGGTCGAGACGCGGGCTCCTACGAGCAGTACTTC
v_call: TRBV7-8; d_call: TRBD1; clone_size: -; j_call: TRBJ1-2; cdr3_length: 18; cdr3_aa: CASSLQGARTADKAGYTF; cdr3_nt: TGTGCCAGCAGCCTACAGGGGGCTCGCACAGCTGACAAGGCTGGCTACACCTTC
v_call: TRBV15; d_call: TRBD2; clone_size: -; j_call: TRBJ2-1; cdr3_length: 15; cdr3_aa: CATSRGAGPYNEQFF; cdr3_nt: TGTGCCACCAGCAGAGGAGCGGGACCCTACAATGAGCAGTTCTTC
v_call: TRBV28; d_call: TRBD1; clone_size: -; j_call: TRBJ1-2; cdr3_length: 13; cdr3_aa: CASKTGGQYGYTF; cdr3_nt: TGTGCCAGCAAAACAGGGGGCCAGTATGGCTACACCTTC
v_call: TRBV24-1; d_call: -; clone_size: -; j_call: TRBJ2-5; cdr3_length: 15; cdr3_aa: CATSDFDRPQETQYF; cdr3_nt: TGTGCCACCAGTGATTTCGACAGGCCCCAAGAGACCCAGTACTTC
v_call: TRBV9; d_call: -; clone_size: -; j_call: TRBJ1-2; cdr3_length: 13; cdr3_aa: CASSPQGDYGYTF; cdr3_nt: TGTGCCAGCAGCCCACAGGGAGACTATGGCTACACCTTC
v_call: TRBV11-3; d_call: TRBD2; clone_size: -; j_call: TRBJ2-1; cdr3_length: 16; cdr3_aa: CASSPDSGNTYNEQFF; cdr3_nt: TGTGCCAGCAGCCCCGATAGCGGGAATACCTACAATGAGCAGTTCTTC
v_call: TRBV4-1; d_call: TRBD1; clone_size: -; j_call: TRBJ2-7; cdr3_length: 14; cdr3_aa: CASSGDRGPYEQYF; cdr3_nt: TGCGCCAGTTCAGGGGACAGGGGACCCTACGAGCAGTACTTC
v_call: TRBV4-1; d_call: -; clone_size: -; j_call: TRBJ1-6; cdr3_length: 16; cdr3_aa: CASSPSGSSYNSPLHF; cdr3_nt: TGCGCCAGCAGTCCATCTGGCAGCTCCTATAATTCACCCCTCCACTTT
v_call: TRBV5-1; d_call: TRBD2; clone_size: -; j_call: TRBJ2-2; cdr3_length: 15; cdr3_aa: CASSPTSANTGELFF; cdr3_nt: TGCGCCAGCAGCCCCACTAGCGCGAACACCGGGGAGCTGTTTTTT
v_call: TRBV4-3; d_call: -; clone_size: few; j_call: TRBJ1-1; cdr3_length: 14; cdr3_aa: CASSEQEGITEAFF; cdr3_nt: TGCGCCAGCAGCGAACAGGAGGGGATCACTGAAGCTTTCTTT
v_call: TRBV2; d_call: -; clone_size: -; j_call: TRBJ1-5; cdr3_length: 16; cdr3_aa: CASNAREGYSNQPQHF; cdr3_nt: TGTGCCAGCAACGCCCGGGAGGGCTATAGCAATCAGCCCCAGCATTTT
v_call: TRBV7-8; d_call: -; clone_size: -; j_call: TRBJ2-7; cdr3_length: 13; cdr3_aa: CASSLGAGDEQYF; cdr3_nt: TGTGCCAGCAGCTTAGGGGCAGGGGACGAGCAGTACTTC
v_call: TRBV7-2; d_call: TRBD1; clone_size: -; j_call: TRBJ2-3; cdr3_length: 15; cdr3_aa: CASSFHGQGTDTQYF; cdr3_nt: TGTGCCAGCAGCTTCCACGGACAGGGAACAGATACGCAGTATTTT
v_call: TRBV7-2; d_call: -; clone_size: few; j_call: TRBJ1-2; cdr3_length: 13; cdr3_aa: CASSFTGSYGYTF; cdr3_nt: TGTGCCAGCAGCTTTACCGGGAGCTATGGCTACACCTTC
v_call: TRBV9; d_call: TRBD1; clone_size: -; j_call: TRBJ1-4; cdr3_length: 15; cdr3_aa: CASSVRQGAGEKLFF; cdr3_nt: TGTGCCAGCAGCGTAAGGCAGGGGGCTGGTGAAAAACTGTTTTTT
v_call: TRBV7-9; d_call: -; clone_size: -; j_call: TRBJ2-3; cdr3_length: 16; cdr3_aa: CASSLAKGSFTDTQYF; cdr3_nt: TGTGCCAGCAGCTTAGCGAAGGGGTCATTTACAGATACGCAGTATTTT
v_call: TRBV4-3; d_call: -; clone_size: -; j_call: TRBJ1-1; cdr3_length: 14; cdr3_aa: CASSYDRSSTEAFF; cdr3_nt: TGCGCCAGCAGCTATGACAGGTCCAGCACTGAAGCTTTCTTT
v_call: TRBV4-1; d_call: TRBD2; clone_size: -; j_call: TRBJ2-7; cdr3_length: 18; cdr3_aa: CASSQDNFGTGGTYEQYF; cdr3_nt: TGCGCCAGCAGCCAAGATAATTTCGGAACGGGAGGCACCTACGAGCAGTACTTC
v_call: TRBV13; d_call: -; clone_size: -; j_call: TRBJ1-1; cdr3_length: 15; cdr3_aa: CASSLGRVSTAEAFF; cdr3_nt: TGTGCCAGCAGCTTAGGCCGGGTCTCGACAGCTGAAGCTTTCTTT
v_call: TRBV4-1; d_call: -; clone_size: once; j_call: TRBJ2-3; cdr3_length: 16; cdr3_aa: CASSRGGSAVGDTQYF; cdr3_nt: TGCGCCAGCAGCCGCGGGGGCAGCGCTGTTGGAGATACGCAGTATTTT
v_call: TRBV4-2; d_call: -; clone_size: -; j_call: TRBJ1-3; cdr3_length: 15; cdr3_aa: CASSPGTSAGNTIYF; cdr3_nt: TGTGCCAGCAGCCCCGGGACAAGTGCTGGAAACACCATATATTTT
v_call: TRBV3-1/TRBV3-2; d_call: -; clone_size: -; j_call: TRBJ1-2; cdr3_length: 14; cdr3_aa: CASSQDQGSYGYTF; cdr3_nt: TGTGCCAGCAGCCAAGATCAGGGGTCCTATGGCTACACCTTC
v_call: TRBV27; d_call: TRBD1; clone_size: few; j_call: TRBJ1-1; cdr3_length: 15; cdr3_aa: CASSLIRGTNTEAFF; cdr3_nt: TGTGCCAGCAGTCTCATCAGGGGGACGAACACTGAAGCTTTCTTT
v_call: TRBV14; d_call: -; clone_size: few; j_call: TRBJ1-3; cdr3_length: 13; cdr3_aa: CASSQQAGNTIYF; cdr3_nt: TGTGCCAGCAGCCAGCAGGCTGGAAACACCATATATTTT
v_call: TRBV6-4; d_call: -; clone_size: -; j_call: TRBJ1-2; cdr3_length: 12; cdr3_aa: CASSDLRGGYTF; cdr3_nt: TGTGCCAGCAGTGACCTGCGCGGGGGCTACACCTTC
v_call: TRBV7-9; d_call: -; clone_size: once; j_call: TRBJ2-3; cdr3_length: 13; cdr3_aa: CASSSSSRSTQYF; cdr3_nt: TGTGCCAGCAGCTCCTCATCACGGAGTACGCAGTATTTT
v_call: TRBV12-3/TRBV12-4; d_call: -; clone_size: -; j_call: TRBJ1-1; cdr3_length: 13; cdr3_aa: CASRVPGNTEAFF; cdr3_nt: TGTGCCAGCAGGGTCCCGGGGAACACTGAAGCTTTCTTT
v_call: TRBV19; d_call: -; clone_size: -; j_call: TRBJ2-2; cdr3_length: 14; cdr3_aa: CASRNRDLTGELFF; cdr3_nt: TGTGCCAGTAGGAACAGGGATCTCACCGGGGAGCTGTTTTTT
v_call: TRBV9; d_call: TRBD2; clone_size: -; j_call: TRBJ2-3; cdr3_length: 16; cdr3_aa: CASSPTGLAITDTQYF; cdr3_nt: TGTGCCAGCAGCCCGACGGGACTAGCGATAACAGATACGCAGTATTTT
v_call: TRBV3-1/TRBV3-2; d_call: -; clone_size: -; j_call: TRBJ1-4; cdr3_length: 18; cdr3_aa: CASSQAPLTRSANEKLFF; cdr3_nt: TGTGCCAGCAGCCAAGCCCCTCTTACGCGATCGGCTAATGAAAAACTGTTTTTT
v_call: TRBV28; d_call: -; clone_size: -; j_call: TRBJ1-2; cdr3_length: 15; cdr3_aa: CASSLLGAVGYGYTF; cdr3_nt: TGTGCCAGCAGTTTGCTAGGGGCGGTTGGGTATGGCTACACCTTC
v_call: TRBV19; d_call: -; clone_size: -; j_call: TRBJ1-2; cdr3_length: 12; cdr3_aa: CASSMEGVGYTF; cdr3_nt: TGTGCCAGTAGTATGGAGGGTGTCGGCTACACCTTC
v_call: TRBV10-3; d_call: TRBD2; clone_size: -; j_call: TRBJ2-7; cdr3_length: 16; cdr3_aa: CAISELAAGGSYEQYF; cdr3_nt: TGTGCCATCAGTGAGTTAGCGGCGGGAGGCTCCTACGAGCAGTACTTC
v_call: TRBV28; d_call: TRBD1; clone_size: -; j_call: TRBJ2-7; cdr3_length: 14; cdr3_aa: CASSNRDRVDEQYF; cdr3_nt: TGTGCCAGCAGTAACCGGGACAGGGTTGACGAGCAGTACTTC
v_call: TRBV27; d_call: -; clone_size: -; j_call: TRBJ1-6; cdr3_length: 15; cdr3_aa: CASSSTGNYNSPLHF; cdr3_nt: TGTGCCAGCAGTTCCACAGGGAACTATAATTCACCCCTCCACTTT
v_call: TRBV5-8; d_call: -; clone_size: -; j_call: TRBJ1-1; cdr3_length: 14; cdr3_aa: CASSSGPRGTEAFF; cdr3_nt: TGTGCCAGCAGCTCCGGGCCCAGGGGAACTGAAGCTTTCTTT
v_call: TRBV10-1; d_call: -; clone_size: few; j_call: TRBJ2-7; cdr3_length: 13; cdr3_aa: CASSEYPGDEQYF; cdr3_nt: TGCGCCAGCAGTGAGTATCCGGGGGACGAGCAGTACTTC
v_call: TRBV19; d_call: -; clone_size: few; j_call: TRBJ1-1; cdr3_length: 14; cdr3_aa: CASSIVGAGTEAFF; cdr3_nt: TGTGCCAGTAGTATAGTAGGGGCAGGTACTGAAGCTTTCTTT
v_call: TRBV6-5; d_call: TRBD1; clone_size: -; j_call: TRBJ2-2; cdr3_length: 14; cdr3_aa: CASGDRGETGELFF; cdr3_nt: TGTGCCAGCGGAGACAGGGGGGAAACCGGGGAGCTGTTTTTT
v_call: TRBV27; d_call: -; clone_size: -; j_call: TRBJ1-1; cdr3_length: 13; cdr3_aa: CASSSRLSAEAFF; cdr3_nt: TGTGCCAGCAGTTCTAGACTGAGCGCTGAAGCCTTCTTT
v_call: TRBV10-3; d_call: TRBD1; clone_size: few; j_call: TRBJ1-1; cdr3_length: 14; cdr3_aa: CAISVERGRTEAFF; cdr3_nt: TGTGCCATCAGTGTAGAGAGGGGGCGCACTGAAGCTTTCTTT
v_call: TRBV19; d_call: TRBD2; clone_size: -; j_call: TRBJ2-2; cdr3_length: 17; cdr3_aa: CASSDPGLAMNTGELFF; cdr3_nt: TGTGCCAGTAGTGATCCGGGACTAGCGATGAACACCGGGGAGCTGTTTTTT
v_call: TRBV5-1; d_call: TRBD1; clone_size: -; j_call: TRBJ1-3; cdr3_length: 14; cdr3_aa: CASSPGTVGNTIYF; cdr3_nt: TGCGCCAGCAGCCCTGGGACAGTCGGAAACACCATATATTTT
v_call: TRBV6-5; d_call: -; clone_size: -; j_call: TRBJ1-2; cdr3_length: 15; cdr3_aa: CASSFLFGGSYGYTF; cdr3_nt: TGTGCCAGCAGTTTCCTCTTTGGGGGGAGCTATGGCTACACCTTC
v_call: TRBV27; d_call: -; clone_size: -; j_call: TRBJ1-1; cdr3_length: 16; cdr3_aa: CASRGARQSRYTEAFF; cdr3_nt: TGTGCCAGCAGGGGGGCCCGTCAAAGTAGGTACACTGAAGCTTTCTTT
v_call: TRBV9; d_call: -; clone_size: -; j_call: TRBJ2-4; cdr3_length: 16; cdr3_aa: CASRAPPAGAKNIQYF; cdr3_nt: TGTGCCAGCAGGGCCCCCCCCGCTGGCGCCAAAAACATTCAGTACTTC
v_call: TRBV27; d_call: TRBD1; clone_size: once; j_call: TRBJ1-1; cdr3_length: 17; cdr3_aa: CASSHRPGTGGNTEAFF; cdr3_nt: TGTGCCAGCAGTCACCGTCCCGGGACAGGGGGGAACACTGAAGCTTTCTTT
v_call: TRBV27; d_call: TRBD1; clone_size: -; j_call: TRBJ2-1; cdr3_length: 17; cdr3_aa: CASSLGITGGFNNEQFF; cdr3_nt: TGTGCCAGCAGTTTAGGGATTACAGGGGGCTTCAACAATGAGCAGTTCTTC
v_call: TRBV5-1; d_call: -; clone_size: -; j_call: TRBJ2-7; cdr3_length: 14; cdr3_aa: CASSLGQGSGEQYF; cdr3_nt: TGCGCCAGCAGCTTGGGGCAGGGGAGTGGCGAGCAGTACTTC
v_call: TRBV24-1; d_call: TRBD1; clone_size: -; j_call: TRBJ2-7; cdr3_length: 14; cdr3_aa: CATSDPGQSYEQYF; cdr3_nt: TGTGCCACCAGTGACCCGGGACAGTCCTACGAGCAGTACTTC
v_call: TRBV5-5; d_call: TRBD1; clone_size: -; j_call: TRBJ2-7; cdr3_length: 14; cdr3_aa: CASSLRQGTYEQYF; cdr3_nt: TGTGCCAGCAGCTTGAGACAGGGGACTTACGAGCAGTACTTC
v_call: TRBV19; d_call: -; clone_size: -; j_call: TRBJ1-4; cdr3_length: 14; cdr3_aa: CASSPGFSNEKLFF; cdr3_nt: TGTGCCAGTAGTCCAGGGTTTTCGAATGAAAAACTGTTTTTT